This T cell receptor beta chain was captured by sequencing in a study of T-cell reconstitution after alpha-beta-depleted transplantation in children. General study results and limits: Expanded clones from the graft, numbering several hundred, reportedly supplied alpha-beta T cells about two months after transplant. The authors attributed T-cell counts and diversity one year after transplant mostly to newly produced T cells. From surviving recipient T cells and thymic progenitors came the high day-60 TCRbeta diversity observed in some patients.

Trimming took 10 bases from V and 6 from J, leaving 32 bases between them. This CDR3 is built from 18 residues. In germline, CDR1 is LGHDT, CDR2 YNNKEL (reference sequence). Construction of the TCRbeta library involved unique molecular identifiers. TCRdb re-derived calls from the PCR reads in MiXCR, one entry per CDR3 protein. Among fewer than 5,500 distinct CDR3 sequences, 15% to 20% were seen once, and the ten largest hold approximately 51%. Turning to this clonotype: What it recognizes is unknown.

The source was PBMCs, mostly from graft donor cells, collected 180 days after TCRalphabeta/CD19-depleted stem cell transplant. The gene calls are TRBV3-1 and TRBJ2-3, with a tentative D call TRBD2 (5 bases). This sequence was found in a male patient between 2 and 10 years old who had a stem cell transplant for acute lymphoblastic leukemia, so the T cells may come from the graft donor. The CDR3 sequence: CATTQKVPRISEADTQYF. The CDR3 nucleotides are TGTGCCACCACCCAAAAGGTCCCCAGGATTTCGGAGGCGGATACGCAGTATTTT.